One sample yielded the 24 T cell receptor beta chains listed below, sequenced in a study of T cell repertoires in cytomegalovirus infection. These receptors have no known antigen. TCRdb reprocessed the reads via MiXCR and lists one record per CDR3 protein. The sample lists more than 90,000 distinct CDR3 sequences, over 9.5% occurring once. The specimen sequenced was PBMCs, sequenced either directly or after in vitro stimulation (not recorded which). The receptors stem from a human donor in good health (CMV status not recorded). Some clones in this sample may be carry-over from other donors' samples.

The chain carries TRBV25-1 and TRBJ2-5; 7 nucleotides align to TRBD1. This CDR3 contains 16 residues. Germline values: CDR1 MGHDK, CDR2 SYGVNS. The junction had 13 bases not matched to a gene; V was cut back by 6 bases and J by 3 bases. CDR3 in amino acids: CASSASRGRVKETQYF. CDR3 DNA: TGTGCCAGCAGCGCCTCAAGGGGGCGTGTAAAAGAGACCCAGTACTTC.

This clonotype was recorded at least ten times. The chain carries TRBV6-1 and TRBJ2-3; TRBD2 aligns across 8 bases. CDR3 length: 15 residues. Per germline, CDR1 MNHNS and CDR2 SASEGT. The V segment lost 6 bases and the J segment 3 bases; nucleotides outside the gene matches: 8. The chain's CDR3 is CASRSAGAWTDTQYF. CDR3 nucleotides: TGTGCCAGCAGATCAGCGGGAGCTTGGACAGATACGCAGTATTTT.

This clonotype was observed at least ten times. The rearrangement links TRBV20-1 to TRBJ2-7, with 8 nucleotides matching TRBD2. Germline V gives CDR1 DFQATT, CDR2 SNEGSKA (reference sequence). V was pared by 1 base and J by 5 bases, with 4 bases of the junction left unmatched. The CDR3 length is 13 residues. Here the CDR3 DNA reads TGCAGTGCTAGAGCCCCAGCGGGAGACGAGCAGTACTTC. Translated, it gives CSARAPAGDEQYF.

The CDR3 is CASSQGAASSYNEQFF. In DNA form, the CDR3 reads TGCGCCAGCAGCCAAGGTGCAGCGAGCTCCTACAATGAGCAGTTCTTC. The chain is built from TRBV4-1 and TRBJ2-1; D remains unclear. Germline V gene data show CDR1 as MGHRA and CDR2 as YSYEKL. This CDR3 is built from 16 residues. The V end lost 1 base, the J end lost 0 bases, and 10 bases lay between the germline ends.

This clonotype came up many times. The chain uses TRBV7-2 and TRBJ1-2, with 8 bases aligning to TRBD1. J gave up 7 bases and V 1 base, and 8 bases lay outside the gene matches. The CDR3 sequence is 15 residues long. CDR1 is SGHTA, CDR2 FQGNSA, per germline. CDR3 sequence reads: CASSLDNRGTSGYTF. CDR3 in DNA: TGTGCCAGCAGCTTAGATAACAGGGGGACATCTGGCTACACCTTC.

This chain uses TRBV5-4 with TRBJ2-7; 8 positions agree with TRBD2. Germline-derived CDR1 and CDR2 are SGHNT and YYREEE (reference sequence). The CDR3 extends over 15 amino acids. After removal of 1 base from V and 4 bases from J, the junction contained 7 bases not matched to a gene. CDR3 sequence reads: CASSLLSGGRYEQYF. The CDR3, as DNA: TGTGCCAGCAGCTTGTTAAGCGGGGGACGGTACGAGCAGTACTTC.

This clonotype was found many times. This sequence joins TRBV7-6 and TRBJ1-3; D not certain. CDR1 is SGHVS, CDR2 FNYEAQ, per germline. V lost 5 bases and J 1 base, leaving 9 bases between the germline ends. The CDR3 extends over 14 amino acids. CDR3 amino acids: CASSPTDSGNTIYF. CDR3 nucleotide sequence: TGTGCCAGCAGCCCTACAGATTCTGGAAACACCATATATTTT.

At least ten counts were recorded for this clonotype. The V call is TRBV7-3, the J call TRBJ1-1, with no clear D. CDR3 size: 14 residues. Between the trimmed V and J ends, which lost 2 bases and 4 bases, there was a span of 11 bases. The germline V gene encodes CDR1 SGHTA and CDR2 FQGTGA. In nucleotides, the CDR3 is TGTGCCAGCAGCTTATCTTCAGCGCGCACTGAAGCTTTCTTT. Its protein is CASSLSSARTEAFF.

This clonotype was recorded many times. The chain is built from TRBV18 and TRBJ2-3; no reliable D call. The CDR3 is 12 amino acids. Trimming pared 6 bases from V and 4 bases from J, leaving 8 bases between. CDR1 and CDR2 (germline): KGHSH, LQKENI. The CDR3 sequence: CASSHTPDTQYF. The CDR3 nucleotides are TGTGCCAGCTCTCACACCCCAGATACGCAGTATTTT.

This clonotype has a handful of counts. J is TRBJ1-5 and V is TRBV6-2 or TRBV6-3; D is uncertain. V was trimmed by 0 bases and J by 7 bases, leaving 10 bases between them. Per germline, CDR1 MNHEY and CDR2 SVGEGT. The CDR3 consists of 14 residues. CDR3 loop: CASSYSNEGQPQHF. The CDR3 bases are TGTGCCAGCAGTTACTCGAACGAGGGACAGCCCCAGCATTTT.

This clonotype was found a few times. This sequence joins TRBV28 and TRBJ2-2; D remains ambiguous. Trimming stripped 3 bases from V and 2 bases from J, with 10 bases between. Germline CDR1 is MDHEN and CDR2 is SYDVKM. The CDR3 covers 15 residues. The CDR3 nucleotides are TGTGCCAGCAGTTTTTACCCCATTAACACCGGGGAGCTGTTTTTT. Translating gives CASSFYPINTGELFF.

This clonotype was seen repeatedly, ten times or more. CDR3 region: CASSLALTGTDTQYF. The CDR3 DNA is TGTGCCAGCAGTTTAGCGCTAACGGGCACAGATACGCAGTATTTT. This rearrangement joins TRBV12-3 or TRBV12-4 to TRBJ2-3; D remains ambiguous. The V end was cut by 0 bases, the J end by 1 base, with 8 bases between. The CDR3 has 15 residues.

This clonotype was detected many times. The chain is built from TRBV6-1 and TRBJ1-5, with D maybe TRBD1 (6 bases). Germline CDR1 MNHNS, CDR2 SASEGT. The CDR3 covers 14 residues. V lost 7 bases, J lost 4 bases, and 14 bases lay in between. The CDR3 sequence: CASILGTSNQPQHF. Here the CDR3 DNA reads TGTGCCAGCATCCTCGGGACATCGAATCAGCCCCAGCATTTT.

This clonotype was observed many times. The chain is built from TRBV6-2 or TRBV6-3 and TRBJ1-1; D perhaps matches TRBD1 (5 bases). CDR3 size: 13 residues. In germline, CDR1 is MNHEY, CDR2 SVGEGT. Trimming took off 5 bases at V and 1 base at J, with 8 bases between the two ends. This CDR3 reads CASSPGENTEAFF. CDR3 nucleotides: TGTGCCAGCAGTCCGGGGGAGAACACTGAAGCTTTCTTT.

The CDR3 DNA reads TGCGCCAGCAGCCAGGCTCTGAATCGGGATACGCAGTATTTT. Protein sequence: CASSQALNRDTQYF. This chain connects TRBV4-3 to TRBJ2-3, with no clear D. CDR3 size: 14 residues. V was clipped by 3 bases and J by 6 bases, with 13 bases between them. Germline V gene sequence: CDR1 LGHNA, CDR2 YSLEER.

This clonotype was observed many times. The chain has TRBV7-2 and TRBJ2-7; D ambiguous. CDR1 is SGHTA and CDR2 is FQGNSA in the germline V gene. V was trimmed by 0 bases and J by 0 bases, leaving 3 bases between them. CDR3 length: 13 residues. The CDR3 DNA follows: TGTGCCAGCAGCTTAGCCGGCTCCTACGAGCAGTACTTC. The encoded protein is CASSLAGSYEQYF.

This clonotype was detected a few times. The J gene is TRBJ2-1, the V gene TRBV11-2; D is ambiguous. The CDR3 has 15 amino acids. Deletions cut 7 bases from V and 3 bases from J, with 16 bases between. In germline, CDR1 is SGHAT, CDR2 FQNNGV. The CDR3 DNA follows: TGTGCCAGCACCCACGACACTATAGGCTACAATGAGCAGTTCTTC. Protein sequence: CASTHDTIGYNEQFF.

This chain links TRBV6-5 with TRBJ2-5; D not certain. Trimming pared 0 bases from V and 1 base from J, leaving 6 bases between. Germline lookup yields CDR1 MNHEY and CDR2 SVGAGI. This CDR3 is 14 amino acids long. The CDR3 reads CASSYSRVQETQYF. DNA of the CDR3: TGTGCCAGCAGTTACTCCCGCGTCCAAGAGACCCAGTACTTC.

This clonotype was counted between two and nine times. CDR3 sequence reads: CAISTGEGETQYF. DNA for the CDR3: TGTGCCATCAGTACGGGAGAGGGTGAGACCCAGTACTTC. The chain links TRBV10-3 to TRBJ2-5, with D tentatively TRBD2 (6 bases). CDR3 length: 13 amino acids. With 5 bases removed from V and 5 bases from J, the gap between germline ends came to 12 bases. CDR1 ENHRY and CDR2 SYGVKD come from the germline V gene.

The chain carries TRBV28 and TRBJ2-3, with TRBD2 matching over 8 bases. J lost 11 bases, V lost 6 bases, and 4 bases had no gene match. CDR1 is MDHEN, CDR2 SYDVKM, per germline. This CDR3 is 11 amino acids long. The CDR3 reads CASRAGVKQYF. The CDR3 nucleotides read TGTGCCAGCAGAGCGGGAGTTAAGCAGTATTTT.

This clonotype has a count of ten or more. This rearrangement joins TRBV27 to TRBJ2-3; D assignment may be TRBD1 or TRBD2 (5 bases each). Per the germline V gene, CDR1 is MNHEY and CDR2 is SMNVEV (reference sequence). The CDR3 contains 13 residues. V was trimmed by 2 bases and J by 12 bases, leaving 15 bases between them. CDR3 region: CASSLRSGHRQYF. The CDR3 DNA sequence: TGTGCCAGCAGTTTACGATCGGGGCATAGACAGTATTTT.

This clonotype was seen repeatedly, ten times or more. J is TRBJ1-2 and V is TRBV6-2 or TRBV6-3, with 9 bases lining up with TRBD1. CDR3 length: 17 amino acids. The J segment lost 3 bases and the V segment lost 5 bases, leaving 13 bases of the junction unmatched. The germline gives CDR1 MNHEY, CDR2 SVGEGT. CDR3: CASSRPDAGQGDYGYTF. The CDR3 DNA reads TGTGCCAGCAGTCGACCAGACGCGGGACAGGGTGACTATGGCTACACCTTC.

This clonotype was seen repeatedly, ten times or more. The rearrangement uses TRBV27 and TRBJ1-1; 8 nucleotides agree with TRBD1. The V segment lost 6 bases and the J segment 3 bases; nucleotides outside the gene matches: 6. The CDR3 totals 14 residues. Germline CDR1 is MNHEY and CDR2 is SMNVEV (reference sequence). This chain's CDR3 is CASRPQGEYTEAFF. The CDR3 region has the DNA TGTGCCAGCAGACCACAGGGGGAGTACACTGAAGCTTTCTTT.

At least ten counts were recorded for this clonotype. The chain employs TRBV7-3 and TRBJ2-3; perhaps D is TRBD1 or TRBD2 (5 bases each). The CDR3 is 13 amino acids. V was pared by 7 bases and J by 4 bases, with 12 bases between. Germline CDR1 reads SGHTA; CDR2 reads FQGTGA. CDR3 residues: CASTLLGPDTQYF. The DNA for the CDR3 is TGTGCCAGCACTCTACTGGGACCAGATACGCAGTATTTT.